This TCR beta chain came from a study of T cell repertoires in cytomegalovirus infection. Study overall: Newly reported HLA-C-restricted and thoroughly characterized HLA-B-restricted CMV epitopes were employed. Signatures in public TCR beta sequences pointed to both CMV infection and matching HLA type.

This clonotype showed up just a few times. Its antigen is unknown. General study results and limits: HLA-C-restricted CMV-specific TCR beta clonotypes prevailed in the ex vivo response.

Trimming left V 6 bases short and J 3 bases short, with 17 bases between. This CDR3 contains 15 residues. CDR1 is SEHNR, CDR2 FQNEAQ, per germline (reference sequence). TCRdb re-derived calls from the reads in MiXCR, one entry per CDR3 protein. Among around 300,000 distinct CDR3 sequences listed, approximately 22% were seen once. This sequence originates from a human donor in good health (CMV status not recorded). Some clones in this sample may be carry-over from other donors' samples. This sequence joins TRBV7-9 and TRBJ2-5; D not resolved. Sequencing was performed on cultured PBMCs, taken from culture after CMV antigen stimulation. The CDR3 coding sequence is TGTGCCAGCAGTCCATTGCAGGACGGAGAAGAGACCCAGTACTTC. It translates to CASSPLQDGEETQYF.